This entry features one TCR beta chain sequence. Its antigen is unknown. A junction end diverges from the germline sequence, so it may reflect a read error. These data originate in a study of CD8 T cells in ankylosing spondylitis. The study, taken as a whole, reports: A number of the motif variants had already been described in reactive arthritis synovial fluid and blood.

Each TCR beta library was made by quantitative 5'-RACE that incorporated molecular barcodes. TCRdb re-derived calls from the 5' RACE reads in MiXCR, one entry per CDR3 protein. The sample lists approximately 140,000 distinct CDR3 sequences, roughly 44% occurring once. Germline CDR1 reads MNHEY; CDR2 reads SVGEGT. This CDR3 is 16 amino acids long. V gene TRBV6-2 or TRBV6-3 combines with J gene TRBJ1-2, with a tentative D call TRBD1 (5 bases). The specimen sequenced was synovial fluid, either unsorted or a sorted T cell fraction (not recorded which). The source is a male donor with ankylosing spondylitis. CDR3 loop: CASTPGVTSSNFGYTF. The CDR3 DNA is TGTGCCAGCACCCCGGGGGTTACCAGCTCTAACTTTGGCTACACCTTC.